This TCR beta chain emerged from a study of blood T cell repertoires in COVID-19. Study summary: Nucleic acid was either cDNA or gDNA, and it came from T cells, B-cell-depleted T cells, or PBMCs.

Among Cohort 3 donors, those recovered had two negative PCRs, clearance, or symptom resolution. Original methodology: Estimation of nucleated cell counts was performed using reference gene primer amplification. The repertoire was sequenced with immunoSEQ multiplex PCR; TCRdb's copy has only in-frame clones and lacks some. That table is the source of V, J and clone size, and D and trimming were worked out from the DNA. The sample holds about 170,000 clones, roughly four fifths seen once. The CDR3 extends over 14 amino acids. Germline V gene lookup returns CDR1 LGHDT and CDR2 YNNKEL (reference sequence). V dropped 6 bases and J dropped 6 bases, with 12 bases sitting between them.

Sequencing was done on a sample of PBMCs or T cells enriched from blood (not recorded which). The chain recombines TRBV3-1 (or the pseudogene TRBV3-2) with TRBJ1-6; no firm D call. The receptor's source is a man aged 50 to 60 who had recovered from COVID-19. The CDR3 DNA follows: TGTGCCAGCAGAGCGACCTCGGGTAATTCACCCCTCCACTTT. This encodes CASRATSGNSPLHF.